Shown below are 27 T cell receptor beta chains from a single sample sequenced in a study of neurological immune-mediated disorders. TCRdb re-derived calls from the 5' RACE reads in MiXCR, one entry per CDR3 protein. The data show 55,000 to 70,000 distinct CDR3 sequences, approximately 10% seen once. The sequenced sample consisted of PBMCs. The receptors stem from a man between 60 and 70 years old in good health.

This clonotype was detected ten times or more. The chain employs TRBV13 and TRBJ1-1; 7 bases are shared with TRBD1. The CDR3 is 16 residues long. J lost 1 base, V lost 5 bases, and 10 bases had no gene match. Germline V gives CDR1 PRHDT, CDR2 FYEKMQ (reference sequence). CDR3 coding DNA: TGTGCCAGCAGCACGACTTGGACAGGAAAGAACACTGAAGCTTTCTTT. Residues: CASSTTWTGKNTEAFF.

This clonotype was counted many times. The chain recombines TRBV3-1 with TRBJ1-4, with no clear D. V gave up 5 bases and J gave up 7 bases, with 11 bases separating them. The length of the CDR3 is 13 residues. Germline V gene data show CDR1 as LGHDT and CDR2 as YNNKEL (reference sequence). The CDR3 spells CASSWVRAEKLFF. In nucleotides, the CDR3 is TGTGCCAGCAGCTGGGTGAGGGCTGAAAAACTGTTTTTT. The full variable domain, rest sourced from reference TRBV3-1 and TRBJ1-4, is DTAVSQTPKYLVTQMGNDKSIKCEQNLGHDTMYWYKQDSKKFLKIMFSYNNKELIINETVPNRFSPKSPDKAHLNLHINSLELGDSAVYFCASSWVRAEKLFFGSGTQLSVL.

This clonotype was seen many times. The chain employs TRBV5-1 and TRBJ1-1; 7 bases fit TRBD1. CDR1 and CDR2 (germline): SGHRS, YFSETQ. The V and J ends lost 0 bases and 0 bases, in that order; junction bases with no gene match: 5. This CDR3 region has 16 residues. The CDR3 spells CASSLGPTGMNTEAFF. CDR3 nucleotides: TGCGCCAGCAGCTTGGGGCCGACAGGGATGAACACTGAAGCTTTCTTT.

The rearrangement links TRBV7-6 to TRBJ2-4; 10 bases agree with TRBD2. This CDR3 region has 16 residues. V shed 1 base and J 7 bases; nucleotides not matched to a gene: 7. CDR1 is SGHVS and CDR2 is FNYEAQ in the germline V gene. This CDR3 is CASSLERGGSNNIQYF. The CDR3 DNA sequence: TGTGCCAGCAGCTTAGAGCGGGGGGGATCGAACAACATTCAGTACTTC.

This clonotype was seen at least ten times. V gene TRBV20-1 combines with J gene TRBJ1-1; D unclear. CDR3 length: 11 residues. Germline-derived CDR1 and CDR2 are DFQATT and SNEGSKA (reference sequence). V lost 3 bases and J lost 3, with 5 bases in between. This CDR3 is CSASTHTEAFF. CDR3 in DNA: TGCAGTGCTAGTACCCACACTGAAGCTTTCTTT.

In this sample, this clonotype turned up many times. The J gene is TRBJ1-1, the V gene TRBV20-1; D might be TRBD1 (6 bases). The V end was cut by 0 bases, the J end by 7 bases, with 12 bases between. Germline V lookup: CDR1 DFQATT, CDR2 SNEGSKA (reference sequence). The CDR3 extends over 13 amino acids. The CDR3 sequence: CSARDLGGSEAFF. DNA for the CDR3: TGCAGTGCTAGAGATCTCGGGGGCAGTGAAGCTTTCTTT.

In its sample, this clonotype was seen many times. The gene calls are TRBV5-5 and TRBJ1-1; D call uncertain. In germline, CDR1 is SGHKS, CDR2 YYEKEE (reference sequence). V was pared by 5 bases and J by 8 bases, with 10 bases between. The CDR3 loop spans 11 amino acids. The CDR3 reads CASRGSLEAFF. The CDR3 DNA follows: TGTGCCAGCAGAGGGAGTCTAGAAGCTTTCTTT.

Ten or more counts support this clonotype. The chain has TRBV4-2 and TRBJ2-7; 7 bases fit TRBD2. The ends lost 2 bases at V and 4 bases at J; junction bases unmatched: 8. Germline CDR1 and CDR2: LGHNA and YNFKEQ. CDR3 length equals 15 residues. The CDR3 nucleotides are TGTGCCAGCAGCCAACCCGGTACAGCGGGATACGAGCAGTACTTC. Translating it yields CASSQPGTAGYEQYF.

The gene calls are TRBV5-1 and TRBJ1-1; D is unresolved. Germline lookup yields CDR1 SGHRS and CDR2 YFSETQ. The CDR3 has 13 amino acids. V was cut by 2 bases and J by 0 bases, with 5 bases left in between. The DNA for the CDR3 is TGCGCCAGCAGCTTCTCAATGAACACTGAAGCTTTCTTT. Translating it yields CASSFSMNTEAFF.

In its sample, this clonotype was seen many times. The J gene is TRBJ1-2, the V gene TRBV20-1, with 9 bases lining up with TRBD1. Germline CDR1 and CDR2: DFQATT and SNEGSKA (reference sequence). This CDR3 region has 14 residues. Losses at the gene ends were 2 bases for V and 5 bases for J; bases not matched to a gene: 6. Here the CDR3 reads CSARPGDRAYGYTF. CDR3 coding DNA: TGCAGTGCTAGACCAGGGGACAGGGCGTATGGCTACACCTTC.

This clonotype was seen repeatedly, ten times or more. V and J are TRBV12-3 or TRBV12-4 and TRBJ1-3; D not certain. V was shortened by 3 bases and J by 9 bases, with 9 bases between the two germline ends. The CDR3 loop spans 12 amino acids. The CDR3 loop reads CASSLVAVTIYF. CDR3 DNA: TGTGCCAGCAGTTTGGTGGCCGTCACCATATATTTT.

At least ten counts were recorded for this clonotype. The V and J genes are TRBV14 and TRBJ2-3; D is uncertain. V was pared by 4 bases and J by 0 bases, with 11 bases between. Germline V gives CDR1 SGHDN, CDR2 FVKESK. The CDR3 is made up of 15 amino acids. DNA of the CDR3: TGTGCCAGCAGCCGCACGGTTCCTAGCACAGATACGCAGTATTTT. It is translated as CASSRTVPSTDTQYF.

This clonotype came up many times. CDR3: CSARDRRGRGSSTDTQYF. The CDR3 DNA reads TGCAGTGCTAGAGATCGCAGGGGCAGGGGGTCTAGCACAGATACGCAGTATTTT. This sequence joins TRBV20-1 and TRBJ2-3; TRBD1 agrees at 7 bases. The germline V gene has CDR1 DFQATT and CDR2 SNEGSKA (reference sequence). The CDR3 is 18 amino acids. The ends lost 0 bases at V and 0 bases at J; junction bases unmatched: 12.

The chain has TRBV18 and TRBJ2-3; 12 bases agree with TRBD1. The germline V gene encodes CDR1 KGHSH and CDR2 LQKENI. This CDR3 has 16 residues. With V trimmed by 6 bases and J by 4 bases, 8 bases remained unmatched. In DNA, the CDR3 is TGTGCCAGCTCCCCAACGGGACAGGGGGCAGCAGATACGCAGTATTTT. Translating gives CASSPTGQGAADTQYF.

In this sample, this clonotype turned up many times. The V and J genes are TRBV20-1 and TRBJ2-7; D perhaps matches TRBD1 (5 bases). Trimming stripped 6 bases from V and 1 base from J, with 22 bases between. Germline CDR1 DFQATT, CDR2 SNEGSKA (reference sequence). The CDR3 length is 16 residues. The DNA for the CDR3 is TGCAGTGCCCCGATGGACACCTATTTGGGGTCCTACGAGCAGTACTTC. Translating gives CSAPMDTYLGSYEQYF.

This clonotype occurred many times. This chain links TRBV7-3 with TRBJ2-3; 7 bases are shared with TRBD2. The V and J ends lost 4 bases and 4 bases, in that order; junction bases with no gene match: 5. Per germline, CDR1 SGHTA and CDR2 FQGTGA. The CDR3 extends over 14 amino acids. CDR3 sequence (DNA): TGTGCCAGCAGCTCAGGTCGGGGGGCAGATACGCAGTATTTT. As protein: CASSSGRGADTQYF.

This clonotype was seen many times. The rearrangement joins TRBV20-1 to TRBJ2-3; D ambiguous. The CDR3 runs to 13 residues. Germline V CDR1 and CDR2: DFQATT, SNEGSKA (reference sequence). With 2 bases removed from V and 0 bases from J, the gap between germline ends came to 6 bases. The CDR3 here is CSARKDSTDTQYF. The DNA of the CDR3 is TGCAGTGCTAGAAAGGACAGCACAGATACGCAGTATTTT.

This clonotype has at least ten counts. The chain carries TRBV7-9 and TRBJ1-2; 8 bases agree with TRBD1. The CDR3 length is 13 residues. Germline V gene lookup returns CDR1 SEHNR and CDR2 FQNEAQ (reference sequence). J was trimmed by 8 bases and V by 8 bases; bases with no gene match: 10. The CDR3 DNA sequence: TGTGCCAGCGTGGAGCAGGGGGCTTGGGGCTACACCTTC. The encoded protein is CASVEQGAWGYTF.

This clonotype has ten or more counts. V usage is TRBV9 and J usage is TRBJ2-1; tentatively, D is TRBD1 (5 bases). Trimming stripped 2 bases from V and 2 bases from J, with 11 bases between. Germline CDR1 is SGDLS and CDR2 is YYNGEE. The CDR3 contains 15 residues. The CDR3 DNA sequence: TGTGCCAGCAGCGTTCAAGGGGCCCCCTACAATGAGCAGTTCTTC. Protein product: CASSVQGAPYNEQFF.

As for this clonotype: Given a much more abundant clone one base away, this may be a read error. The V call is TRBV7-9, the J call TRBJ2-4; 9 bases match TRBD2. Germline V CDR1 and CDR2: SEHNR, FQNEAQ (reference sequence). J gave up 6 bases and V 0 bases, and 3 bases lay outside the gene matches. This CDR3 is 15 amino acids long. CDR3 coding DNA: TGTGCCAGCAGCTTAGCTGGGACTAGCAGAAACATTCAGTACTTC. Translation gives CASSLAGTSRNIQYF.

This clonotype was counted at least ten times. The chain employs TRBV20-1 and TRBJ2-6; D not certain. Per germline, CDR1 DFQATT and CDR2 SNEGSKA (reference sequence). The V end was cut by 3 bases, the J end by 8 bases, with 14 bases between. The CDR3 spans 14 residues. CDR3 DNA sequence: TGCAGTGCTAGGGATCCTCTGGGGACCAACGTCCTGACTTTC. This codes for CSARDPLGTNVLTF.

A remark on this clonotype: A much larger clone lies one base from this, so it may be a read error. CDR3 nucleotides: TGTGCCAGCAGCGTAGGAGTGGGGGAAGGAGAGACCCATTACTTC. This codes for CASSVGVGEGETHYF. This sequence joins TRBV9 and TRBJ2-5; D could derive from TRBD1 or TRBD2 (5 bases each). Germline loops: CDR1 SGDLS, CDR2 YYNGEE. This CDR3 spans 15 amino acids.

This clonotype was recorded at least ten times. V and J are TRBV3-1 and TRBJ2-6, with D unresolved. The CDR3 extends over 13 amino acids. V was clipped by 4 bases and J by 2 bases, with 3 bases between them. Germline CDR1 is LGHDT and CDR2 is YNNKEL (reference sequence). The CDR3 is CASSPAGANVLTF. DNA for the CDR3: TGTGCCAGCAGCCCTGCTGGGGCCAACGTCCTGACTTTC.

As for this clonotype: One end of the junction fails to match germline, which may point to a read error. V and J are TRBV5-1 and TRBJ2-7; D is undetermined. Germline assignment: CDR1 SGHRS and CDR2 YFSETQ. The length of the CDR3 is 15 residues. In DNA form, the CDR3 reads TGCGCCAGCAGCTTGGAGTCAGCAGATATGAACGAGCAGTATTTC. This encodes CASSLESADMNEQYF.

This clonotype was observed many times. This chain connects TRBV28 to TRBJ1-2, with D perhaps TRBD1 (6 bases). V lost 3 bases and J lost 3, with 11 bases in between. CDR3 length: 14 residues. Germline-derived CDR1 and CDR2 are MDHEN and SYDVKM. CDR3 residues: CASSLGGADYGYTF. In nucleotides, the CDR3 is TGTGCCAGCAGTTTGGGGGGCGCGGACTATGGCTACACCTTC.

In this sample, this clonotype turned up many times. This chain uses TRBV12-3 or TRBV12-4 with TRBJ1-1; D is possibly TRBD1 (6 bases). Trimming shortened V by 6 bases and J by 4 bases, and 15 bases separated the two germline ends. The CDR3 consists of 14 residues. CDR3 nucleotides: TGTGCCAGCAGCCCAGGACAGATACTCACTGAAGCTTTCTTT. Translated, it gives CASSPGQILTEAFF.

This clonotype was detected many times. This sequence joins TRBV29-1 and TRBJ1-5, with D possibly being TRBD1 (5 bases). The CDR3 extends over 17 amino acids. The V gene's germline CDR1 is SQVTM and CDR2 ANQGSEA. V was pared by 4 bases and J by 0 bases, with 19 bases between. The chain's CDR3 is CSVAAEAGIGSNQPQHF. DNA of the CDR3: TGCAGCGTTGCCGCCGAGGCAGGGATAGGTAGCAATCAGCCCCAGCATTTT.